The rows below give T cell receptor beta chains drawn from one sample of a study of regulatory T cells in long-lasting Graves disease. From the multiplex PCR reads, TCRdb called clonotypes with MiXCR, one entry per CDR3 protein. This table has about 470,000 distinct CDR3 sequences, about a fifth appearing once. The sequencing here drew on peripheral blood mononuclear cells (PBMCs), taken when the disease was refractory, from a patient treated with antithyroid drugs. All receptors come from a female donor with Graves disease. Each CDR3 is given with its conserved first and last residue. A D gene is named only where the DNA matches it firmly. The listing skips clone size in some rows; elsewhere it reads once, few, many or a size class.

TRBJ2-5	TRBD2	TRBV5-1	NA	TGCGCCAGCAGCACGGGACTAGCGGACCTTCAAGAGACCCAGTACTTC	CASSTGLADLQETQYF
TRBJ2-7	TRBD2	TRBV2	many	TGTGCCAGCAGGACTAGCGGAACCTCCTACGAGCAGTACTTC	CASRTSGTSYEQYF
TRBJ2-5	TRBD2	TRBV7-9	NA	TGTGCCAGCAGCCAAGGACTAGCGGGAGGGAAAGAGACCCAGTACTTC	CASSQGLAGGKETQYF
TRBJ2-1	NA	TRBV6-5	NA	TGTGCCAGCAGTTACTCGAGAGTTCCCCCGTACAATGAGCAGTTCTTC	CASSYSRVPPYNEQFF
TRBJ2-7	TRBD1	TRBV5-1	many	TGCGCCAGCAGCTTGGGCTTGCGACAGGGGGCTAGAGAGCAGTACTTC	CASSLGLRQGAREQYF
TRBJ1-5	NA	TRBV20-1	many	TGCAGTGCTAGGCGCCCAGGGGATCAGCCCCAGCATTTT	CSARRPGDQPQHF
TRBJ2-5	TRBD1	TRBV16	NA	TGTGCCAGCAGCCAATATACAGGGGCCCAGGAGACCCAGTACTTC	CASSQYTGAQETQYF
TRBJ2-7	NA	TRBV6-2/TRBV6-3	NA	TGTGCCAGCAGTTACTCGCCTGCGATGGGTGAGCAGTACTTC	CASSYSPAMGEQYF
TRBJ1-1	TRBD1	TRBV19	NA	TGTGCCAGTATGCCGACAGGGAAGGACACTGAAGCTTTCTTT	CASMPTGKDTEAFF
TRBJ2-3	TRBD2	TRBV5-4	NA	TGTGCCAGCAGCTTGGCCGGTCGGGGAGGGCTAACAGATACGCAGTATTTT	CASSLAGRGGLTDTQYF
TRBJ2-7	NA	TRBV24-1	many	TGTGCCACCAGTGTAGGTAACTCCTACGAGCAGTACTTC	CATSVGNSYEQYF
TRBJ2-2	TRBD2	TRBV20-1	many	TGCAGTGCTAGAGAGGCACTAGCGGGAGGTGGGACCGGGGAGCTGTTTTTT	CSAREALAGGGTGELFF
TRBJ2-2	TRBD2	TRBV28	NA	TGTGCCAGCAGTCACCCCTCAGGACTAGCGGGATGCGGCGGGGAGCTGTTTTTT	CASSHPSGLAGCGGELFF
TRBJ2-2	NA	TRBV6-5	many	TGTGCCAGCAGTTACCCCCCCGGGGAGCTGTTTTTT	CASSYPPGELFF
TRBJ1-5	NA	TRBV28	few	TGTGTCAGCAGTTTAACAGGGCCCCAGCATTTT	CVSSLTGPQHF
TRBJ2-2	NA	TRBV28	many	TGTGCCAGCAGGCCGCAGGGGCTGAGCACCGGGGAGCTGTTTTTT	CASRPQGLSTGELFF
TRBJ1-3	NA	TRBV15	many	TGTGCCACCAGCACCCGAGACATCTCTGGAAACACCATATATTTT	CATSTRDISGNTIYF
TRBJ2-2	TRBD1	TRBV29-1	NA	TGCAGCGTTGAAGATCGGGTTCCAGGGGGCATCACCGGGGAGCTGTTTTTT	CSVEDRVPGGITGELFF
TRBJ2-5	NA	TRBV5-1	NA	TGCGCCAGCAGCTTGGATCGGGCGATGAGTGGCCAGTACTTC	CASSLDRAMSGQYF
TRBJ1-3	NA	TRBV29-1	NA	TGCAGCGTTGAATGGACAGGAAACACCATATATTTT	CSVEWTGNTIYF
TRBJ1-2	NA	TRBV28	NA	TGTGCCAGCAGTTTGCCCCAAAGGACCTTCGATGGCTACACCTTC	CASSLPQRTFDGYTF
TRBJ2-7	NA	TRBV20-1	NA	TGCAGTGCTAGGCAAGTCTACGAGCAGTACTTC	CSARQVYEQYF
TRBJ2-2	NA	TRBV12-3/TRBV12-4	many	TGTGCCAGCAGTACCACAGGGATCTCCGGGGAGCTGTTTTTT	CASSTTGISGELFF
TRBJ1-2	NA	TRBV28	many	TGTGCCAGCAGTTTAATATTCGGTCAGGGGAACTATGGCTACACCTTC	CASSLIFGQGNYGYTF
TRBJ2-7	NA	TRBV2	many	TGTGCCAGCACCTCACGGGCTGTAACTTCCTACGAGCAGTACTTC	CASTSRAVTSYEQYF
TRBJ2-7	NA	TRBV14	NA	TGTGCCAGCAGCCAAGAGCATTACGAGCAGTACTTC	CASSQEHYEQYF
TRBJ2-7	NA	TRBV4-1	NA	TGCGCCAGCAGCCTTCGACACTTCTACGAGCAGTACTTC	CASSLRHFYEQYF
TRBJ2-5	TRBD1	TRBV19	NA	TGTGCCAGTAGTATAGGCGGGACAGGGGGCGCACAGACCCAGTACTTC	CASSIGGTGGAQTQYF
TRBJ2-2	NA	TRBV13	many	TGTGCCAGCAGCCTCACCGGGGGCTACACCGGGGAGCTGTTTTTT	CASSLTGGYTGELFF
TRBJ2-2	NA	TRBV7-8	few	TGTGCCAGCAGTGACGGGGAGCTGTTTTTT	CASSDGELFF
TRBJ1-3	TRBD1	TRBV5-8	NA	TGTGCCAGCAGCTCAGGACAGGACTCTGGAAACACCATATATTTT	CASSSGQDSGNTIYF
TRBJ2-7	NA	TRBV6-5	NA	TGTGCCAGCAGTTACTCGGCGGAATCCCCCTACGAGCAGTACTTC	CASSYSAESPYEQYF
TRBJ1-1	NA	TRBV12-3/TRBV12-4	many	TGTGCCAGCACTTTCACAGTGAACACTGAAGCTTTCTTT	CASTFTVNTEAFF
TRBJ1-4	NA	TRBV9	NA	TGTGCCAGCAGCCCCCGACAGACCCTTGCAACTAATGAAAAACTGTTTTTT	CASSPRQTLATNEKLFF
TRBJ1-3	NA	TRBV7-9	NA	TGTGCCAGCAGCACCTTAACAGGGTTAACAAACACCATATATTTT	CASSTLTGLTNTIYF
TRBJ1-5	NA	TRBV27	many	TGTGCCAGCAGTTTAAGTGGTAGCAATCAGCCCCAGCATTTT	CASSLSGSNQPQHF
TRBJ2-2	NA	TRBV27	NA	TGTGCCAGCAGTCTCCTCCAGACAGGACCTAACGCCGGGGAGCTGTTTTTT	CASSLLQTGPNAGELFF
TRBJ2-7	NA	TRBV29-1	few	TGCAGCGTTGCCCGGGAGAAGACCTACGAGCAGTACTTC	CSVAREKTYEQYF
TRBJ2-2	NA	TRBV30	many	TGTGCCTCCCCGACCCCCGGGGAGCTGTTTTTT	CASPTPGELFF
TRBJ2-7	NA	TRBV6-2/TRBV6-3	few	TGTGCCACGGTGGAAGGGGGGCTTCACGAGCAGTACTTC	CATVEGGLHEQYF
TRBJ2-7	TRBD2	TRBV5-1	NA	TGCGCCAGCAGCCCCAAGGGACTAGCGGGAGGCGGCTACGAGCAGTACTTC	CASSPKGLAGGGYEQYF
TRBJ2-5	TRBD2	TRBV29-1	many	TGCAGCGTTGAAGATCGGGGGGGATGGGAGACCCAGTACTTC	CSVEDRGGWETQYF
TRBJ2-4	TRBD1	TRBV13	few	TGTGCCAGCAGCATCGGGACAGATTTAGCCAAAAACATTCAGTACTTC	CASSIGTDLAKNIQYF
TRBJ2-5	NA	TRBV29-1	NA	TGCAGCGCCGACCGACAGCAAGAGACCCAGTACTTC	CSADRQQETQYF
TRBJ2-6	TRBD2	TRBV19	few	TGTGCCAGTAGTACCCGACTAGCGGGACTTGTCTCTGGGGCCAACGTCCTGACTTTC	CASSTRLAGLVSGANVLTF
TRBJ2-7	NA	TRBV27	many	TGTGCCAGCAGTTTGGCTATCTTGCGGGAGCAGTACTTC	CASSLAILREQYF
TRBJ1-1	TRBD1	TRBV12-3/TRBV12-4	many	TGTGCCAGCAGTTCCTTAACAGGGGTCACTGAAGCTTTCTTT	CASSSLTGVTEAFF
TRBJ2-7	NA	TRBV7-8	many	TGTGCCAGCAGCTACGGGTACTATCCAGACCACGAGCAGTACTTC	CASSYGYYPDHEQYF
TRBJ1-2	NA	TRBV10-3	NA	TGTGCCATCTCGGAACAGGGATACGGCTACACCTTC	CAISEQGYGYTF
TRBJ2-7	NA	TRBV15	many	TGTGCCACCAGCATCGGGCAGTATGGGGGCGAGCAGTACTTC	CATSIGQYGGEQYF
TRBJ2-7	NA	TRBV25-1	few	TGTGCCAGCAGTGAATCAGGGGTCCACGAGCAGTACTTC	CASSESGVHEQYF
TRBJ1-4	NA	TRBV4-1	few	TGCGCCAGCAGGAACCGAACAGGGAATCAAAAACTGTTTTTT	CASRNRTGNQKLFF
TRBJ2-7	NA	TRBV20-1	NA	TGCAGTGCTAACACGCCTGCCGGGTCCTACGAGCAGTACTTC	CSANTPAGSYEQYF
TRBJ1-6	NA	TRBV7-2	few	TGTGCCAGCAAAACCGGGACTTATGATATTTCACCCCTCCACTTT	CASKTGTYDISPLHF
TRBJ2-2	TRBD2	TRBV10-3	few	TGTGCCATCAGTGAATTTGCGGGAGGGCCGAACGGGGAGCTGTTTTTT	CAISEFAGGPNGELFF
TRBJ2-5	TRBD2	TRBV20-1	NA	TGCAGTGCTAGTAGGAGGGTAGCGGGATTGCAGACCCAGTACTTC	CSASRRVAGLQTQYF
TRBJ2-7	TRBD2	TRBV28	NA	TGTGCCAGCAGCCGGCGGACTAGCGGGGCCTCCTACGAGCAGTACTTC	CASSRRTSGASYEQYF
TRBJ1-5	NA	TRBV28	few	TGTGCCAGCAGCCCCCTTTTGGGGGTAAGCAATCAGCCCCAGCATTTT	CASSPLLGVSNQPQHF
TRBJ2-2	NA	TRBV14	few	TGTGCCAGCAGTCCGTTCGGTACTCCGCTTGCCGGGGAGCTGTTTTTT	CASSPFGTPLAGELFF